Described below is a single TCR beta chain sequence and its context. The data were obtained in a study of blood T cell repertoires in COVID-19. Study-wide context: From the United States, Italy and Spain came samples of acute and convalescent COVID-19. The analysed material was cDNA or gDNA that came from T cells, B-cell-depleted T cells, or PBMCs.

Germline CDR1 and CDR2: MGHDK and SYGVNS. Trimming cost V 6 bases and J 3 bases, with 8 bases left between them. The CDR3 loop spans 13 amino acids. Only in-frame clones appear in the TCRdb table, and some are missing; sequencing was by immunoSEQ multiplex PCR. The table includes around 200,000 clones, roughly 89% detected once. J is TRBJ2-2 and V is TRBV25-1; D unclear. This TCR came from a man aged 55 to 70 who had recovered from COVID-19. The sample comprised peripheral blood. As DNA, the CDR3 is TGTGCCAGCAGGGCCGTGGACACCGGGGAGCTGTTTTTT. This encodes CASRAVDTGELFF.